Following are 27 T cell receptor beta chains from one sample sequenced in a study of blood T cell repertoires in COVID-19. Profiling relied on immunoSEQ multiplex PCR, and the TCRdb table lists in-frame clones only, not all of them. The sample consists of some 78,000 clones, approximately 80% of them appearing once. Sequencing was done on a sample of peripheral blood. These receptors originate from a man aged 55 to 70 with active or convalescent COVID-19.

The genes are TRBV4-3 and TRBJ2-5, with D unclear. Germline CDR1 LGHNA, CDR2 YSLEER. CDR3 size: 14 residues. V dropped 0 bases and J dropped 1 base, with 6 bases sitting between them. CDR3 sequence reads: CASSQEASQETQYF. CDR3 bases: TGCGCCAGCAGCCAAGAGGCTAGCCAAGAGACCCAGTACTTC.

The chain uses TRBV5-8 and TRBJ2-5; possible D gene TRBD1, 5 bases. The CDR3 loop spans 14 amino acids. CDR1 SGHTS and CDR2 YDEGEE come from the germline V gene. V was shortened by 0 bases and J by 5 bases, with 11 bases between the two germline ends. CDR3 coding DNA: TGTGCCAGCAGCTTGGTGACACCAGGGGAGACCCAGTACTTC. Amino acids: CASSLVTPGETQYF.

This chain connects TRBV5-1 to TRBJ1-1; D remains unclear. CDR1 and CDR2 (germline): SGHRS, YFSETQ. The CDR3 loop spans 15 amino acids. V was pared by 4 bases and J by 0 bases, with 13 bases between. CDR3 nucleotide sequence: TGCGCCAGCAGCCCGGGAGCCGGAATGAACACTGAAGCTTTCTTT. Protein sequence: CASSPGAGMNTEAFF.

The chain joins TRBV6-4 to TRBJ2-1; TRBD2 matches 13 bases. The length of the CDR3 is 15 residues. J was trimmed by 7 bases and V by 4 bases; bases with no gene match: 4. The germline gives CDR1 MRHNA, CDR2 SNTAGT. The CDR3 protein is CASSGPGLAGNEQFF. CDR3 sequence (DNA): TGTGCCAGCAGTGGCCCGGGACTAGCGGGAAATGAGCAGTTCTTC.

V usage is TRBV7-2 and J usage is TRBJ1-4; TRBD1 is a possible D gene (6 bases). Germline V gives CDR1 SGHTA, CDR2 FQGNSA. V was clipped by 0 bases and J by 7 bases, with 12 bases between them. This CDR3 spans 15 amino acids. CDR3 residues: CASSLAPGAGEKLFF. The CDR3 DNA sequence: TGTGCCAGCAGCTTAGCCCCAGGGGCCGGTGAAAAACTGTTTTTT.

The chain couples TRBV7-9 to TRBJ2-1; D is perhaps TRBD2 (6 bases). Germline V gene sequence: CDR1 SEHNR, CDR2 FQNEAQ (reference sequence). The germline V and J ends were trimmed by 0 bases and 1 base, with 16 bases remaining between them. This CDR3 region has 18 residues. CDR3 in amino acids: CASSLAPGVSTSYNEQFF. The CDR3 DNA is TGTGCCAGCAGCTTAGCTCCGGGGGTTTCTACTTCCTACAATGAGCAGTTCTTC.

For this clone: An end of the junction does not agree with germline; a read error may underlie this. The J gene is TRBJ2-1, the V gene TRBV7-7; TRBD2 is a possible D gene (6 bases). The CDR3 consists of 16 residues. Germline CDR1 reads SSHAT; CDR2 reads FNYEAQ (reference sequence). In nucleotides, the CDR3 is TGTGCTAGCAGCTTAGTGCCGGGAGCTTTTTACAATGAGCAGTTCTTC. Its protein product is CASSLVPGAFYNEQFF.

V usage is TRBV9 and J usage is TRBJ2-3; the match to TRBD1 covers 9 bases. Germline assignment: CDR1 SGDLS and CDR2 YYNGEE. This CDR3 has 16 residues. J gave up 3 bases and V 0 bases, and 5 bases lay outside the gene matches. This CDR3 is CASSVASGQGTDTQYF. CDR3 bases: TGTGCCAGCAGCGTAGCTTCGGGACAGGGAACAGATACGCAGTATTTT. Complete variable domain (other parts from reference TRBV9 and TRBJ2-3): DSGVTQTPKHLITATGQRVTLRCSPRSGDLSVYWYQQSLDQGLQFLIQYYNGEERAKGNILERFSAQQFPDLHSELNLSSLELGDSALYFCASSVASGQGTDTQYFGPGTRLTVL.

The V and J genes are TRBV12-5 and TRBJ2-2; D might be TRBD2 (6 bases). Trimming pared 0 bases from V and 3 bases from J, leaving 14 bases between. CDR3 length: 17 amino acids. Germline values: CDR1 LGHNT, CDR2 FRNRAP. The CDR3 sequence is CASGLVSWGVDTGELFF. The CDR3 DNA follows: TGTGCTAGTGGTTTGGTATCCTGGGGGGTGGACACCGGGGAGCTGTTTTTT.

Only one count was recorded for this clone. The rearrangement joins TRBV7-9 to TRBJ2-7, with D perhaps TRBD1 (5 bases). There are 14 residues in the CDR3. The V gene's germline CDR1 is SEHNR and CDR2 FQNEAQ (reference sequence). V dropped 3 bases and J dropped 0 bases, with 9 bases sitting between them. The CDR3 DNA reads as TGTGCCAGCAGCTTGTCAGGGTACTCCTACGAGCAGTACTTC. The encoded protein is CASSLSGYSYEQYF.

The chain uses TRBV5-4 and TRBJ2-3; 9 nucleotides agree with TRBD2. This CDR3 contains 18 residues. The ends lost 4 bases at V and 6 bases at J; junction bases unmatched: 18. The V gene's germline CDR1 is SGHNT and CDR2 YYREEE (reference sequence). CDR3 amino acids: CASSPKTRGGAGLDTQYF. The DNA of the CDR3 is TGTGCCAGCAGCCCCAAAACCCGCGGGGGGGCCGGGTTGGATACGCAGTATTTT.

This clone was recorded once. This chain uses TRBV1 with TRBJ2-3; TRBD2 is the table's D call, not checked against the DNA. TRBV1 represents a pseudogene. The length of the CDR3 is 17 residues. CDR3 amino acids: CTSSRTSGGAGTDTQYF. CDR3 in DNA: TGCACCAGCAGTCGGACTAGCGGGGGGGCTGGGACAGATACGCAGTATTTT.

The genes are TRBV7-2 and TRBJ1-6; the match to TRBD1 covers 7 bases. The CDR3 is made up of 13 amino acids. Trimming took 5 bases from V and 7 from J; bases not matched to a gene: 2. CDR1 and CDR2 from the germline V gene are SGHTA and FQGNSA. The CDR3 sequence is CASSDRANSPLHF. As DNA, the CDR3 is TGTGCCAGCAGCGACAGGGCCAATTCACCCCTCCACTTT.

The CDR3 spells CAISPSLAGGQGDTQYF. DNA of the CDR3: TGTGCCATCAGCCCTTCACTAGCGGGGGGCCAGGGAGATACGCAGTATTTT. V usage is TRBV10-3 and J usage is TRBJ2-3, with TRBD2 matching 12 bases. The CDR3 sequence is 17 residues long. V trimming: 6 bases; J trimming: 5 bases; junction bases outside the gene matches: 12. Per germline, CDR1 ENHRY and CDR2 SYGVKD.

This clone was seen only a few times. J is TRBJ1-6 and V is TRBV10-3; D call uncertain. V lost 8 bases to trimming and J lost 4 bases, with 12 bases between them. Germline CDR1 is ENHRY and CDR2 is SYGVKD. The CDR3 consists of 14 residues. For the CDR3, the DNA is TGTGCCATCTCGGTGGGCAGGTATAATTCACCCCTCCACTTT. It specifies CAISVGRYNSPLHF.

This chain joins TRBV2 and TRBJ1-2, with D uncertain. Germline assignment: CDR1 SNHLY and CDR2 FYNNEI. This CDR3 region has 13 residues. Trimming pared 11 bases from V and 0 bases from J, leaving 13 bases between. The chain's CDR3 is CAGRRLTNYGYTF. CDR3 coding DNA: TGTGCCGGACGGAGGCTCACTAACTATGGCTACACCTTC.

The CDR3 spells CASSLLSGGRGETQYF. Here the CDR3 DNA reads TGTGCCAGCAGCTTATTGTCAGGAGGGCGGGGAGAGACCCAGTACTTC. The V call is TRBV7-6, the J call TRBJ2-5; TRBD2 is a possible D gene (6 bases). Trimming took off 2 bases at V and 4 bases at J, with 17 bases between the two ends. Per germline, CDR1 SGHVS and CDR2 FNYEAQ. CDR3 length: 16 residues.

The chain links TRBV7-3 to TRBJ1-1; 11 positions match TRBD1. The CDR3 extends over 16 amino acids. CDR1 is SGHTA and CDR2 is FQGTGA in the germline V gene. With V trimmed by 5 bases and J by 0 bases, 5 bases remained unmatched. The CDR3 nucleotides are TGTGCCAGCAGCCGGACAGGGGGCGGCATGAACACTGAAGCTTTCTTT. Translated: CASSRTGGGMNTEAFF.

This clone was picked up one time. The chain links TRBV18 to TRBJ2-7; 9 bases are shared with TRBD1. With V trimmed by 3 bases and J by 6 bases, 0 bases remained unmatched. Germline V CDR1 and CDR2: KGHSH, LQKENI. CDR3 length equals 12 residues. CDR3 sequence: CASSPDRGEQYF. CDR3 in DNA: TGTGCCAGCTCACCGGACAGGGGCGAGCAGTACTTC.

V is TRBV3-1 (or the pseudogene TRBV3-2) and J is TRBJ1-3, with 7 bases lining up with TRBD1. V was pared by 2 bases and J by 0 bases, with 7 bases of the junction left unmatched. Germline V lookup: CDR1 LGHDT, CDR2 YNNKEL (reference sequence). The CDR3 loop spans 17 amino acids. In nucleotides, the CDR3 is TGTGCCAGCAGCCAACCAGACAGGGCCCCCTCTGGAAACACCATATATTTT. It encodes CASSQPDRAPSGNTIYF.

This clone was seen more than once but under ten times. V gene TRBV3-1 (or the pseudogene TRBV3-2) combines with J gene TRBJ2-2; D is undetermined. The CDR3 is 15 residues long. The ends were cut back, 1 base at V and 1 base at J, with 7 bases in the middle. Germline CDR1 and CDR2: LGHDT and YNNKEL (reference sequence). This chain's CDR3 is CASSQGLENTGELFF. CDR3 sequence (DNA): TGTGCCAGCAGCCAAGGGCTCGAGAACACCGGGGAGCTGTTTTTT.

This chain joins TRBV12-3 or TRBV12-4 and TRBJ1-2, with D possibly TRBD1 on 6 matching bases. The CDR3 runs to 12 residues. Trimming pared 5 bases from V and 5 bases from J, leaving 9 bases between. Here the CDR3 DNA reads TGTGCCAGCAGTCCAGGACAGTATGGCTACACCTTC. Translating gives CASSPGQYGYTF.

V gene TRBV27 combines with J gene TRBJ2-7; 7 positions match TRBD1. Germline assignment: CDR1 MNHEY and CDR2 SMNVEV (reference sequence). The CDR3 is 14 residues long. V dropped 5 bases and J dropped 3; count of bases not matched to a gene: 7. The CDR3 nucleotides read TGTGCCAGCAGTCCGCACCGGGACAGCTACGAGCAGTACTTC. Amino acid sequence: CASSPHRDSYEQYF.

The chain uses TRBV9 and TRBJ2-7, with a possible D match to TRBD2 (6 bases). The CDR3 is 15 residues long. The germline CDR1 and CDR2 sequences are SGDLS and YYNGEE. V lost 3 bases, J lost 6 bases, and 19 bases lay in between. CDR3 sequence reads: CASSATSTRGVEQYF. The CDR3 DNA reads as TGTGCCAGCAGCGCCACCTCGACTAGAGGGGTCGAGCAGTACTTC. Based on the CDR3 plus reference TRBV9 and TRBJ2-7, the full variable domain is DSGVTQTPKHLITATGQRVTLRCSPRSGDLSVYWYQQSLDQGLQFLIQYYNGEERAKGNILERFSAQQFPDLHSELNLSSLELGDSALYFCASSATSTRGVEQYFGPGTRLTVT.

The rearrangement joins TRBV5-1 to TRBJ2-7, with TRBD1 as a possible D gene (7 bases). CDR1 is SGHRS, CDR2 YFSETQ, per germline. The length of the CDR3 is 15 residues. V lost 5 bases, J lost 0 bases, and 15 bases lay in between. The CDR3 is CASSPRQGLSYEQYF. The DNA of the CDR3 is TGCGCCAGCAGTCCACGACAGGGACTCTCCTACGAGCAGTACTTC.

This chain connects TRBV15 to TRBJ1-3, with D hard to call. The CDR3 consists of 12 residues. Deletions cut 1 base from V and 7 bases from J, with 5 bases between. Germline CDR1 LNHNV, CDR2 YYDKDF (reference sequence). CDR3 nucleotide sequence: TGTGCCACCAGCAGAGCGGGGAACACCATATATTTT. This translates into CATSRAGNTIYF. The whole variable domain, remainder taken from reference TRBV15 and TRBJ1-3, is DAMVIQNPRYQVTQFGKPVTLSCSQTLNHNVMYWYQQKSSQAPKLLFHYYDKDFNNEADTPDNFQSRRPNTSFCFLDIRSPGLGDTAMYLCATSRAGNTIYFGEGSWLTVV.

The V gene is TRBV6-2 or TRBV6-3, the J gene TRBJ2-7, with no clear D. V was cut by 5 bases and J by 0 bases, with 11 bases left in between. The CDR3 loop spans 14 amino acids. The germline gives CDR1 MNHEY, CDR2 SVGEGT. The CDR3 bases are TGTGCCAGCAGTCCCACTCTTAGCTCCTACGAGCAGTACTTC. It encodes CASSPTLSSYEQYF.